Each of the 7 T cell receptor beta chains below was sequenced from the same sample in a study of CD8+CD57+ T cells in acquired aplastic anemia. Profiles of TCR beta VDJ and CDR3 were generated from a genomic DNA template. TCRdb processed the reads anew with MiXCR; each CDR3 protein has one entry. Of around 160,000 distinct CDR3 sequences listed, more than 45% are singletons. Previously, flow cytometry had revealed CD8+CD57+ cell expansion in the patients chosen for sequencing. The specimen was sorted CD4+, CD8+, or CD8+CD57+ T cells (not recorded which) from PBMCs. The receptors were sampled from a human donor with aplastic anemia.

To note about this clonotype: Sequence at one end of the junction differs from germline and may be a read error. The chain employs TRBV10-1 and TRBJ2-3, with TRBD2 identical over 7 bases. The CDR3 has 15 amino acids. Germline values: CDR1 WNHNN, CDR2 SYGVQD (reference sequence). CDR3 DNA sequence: TGCGCCGGCAGCGAGCGGGACCCTAGCACAGACACGCAGTATTTT. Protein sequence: CAGSERDPSTDTQYF.

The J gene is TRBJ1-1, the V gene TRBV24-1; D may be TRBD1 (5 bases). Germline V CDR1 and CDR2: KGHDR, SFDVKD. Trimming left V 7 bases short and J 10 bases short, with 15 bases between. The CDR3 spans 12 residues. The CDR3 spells CATRNSGGAAFF. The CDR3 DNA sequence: TGTGCCACCAGGAACAGCGGTGGGGCAGCTTTCTTT.

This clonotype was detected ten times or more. CDR3 sequence (DNA): TGTGCCAGCAGCTCCAAGTTGGGCAGGGGGCACGAGCAGTACTTC. Translating gives CASSSKLGRGHEQYF. The chain joins TRBV7-9 to TRBJ2-7; 8 bases line up with TRBD1. This CDR3 has 15 amino acids. After removal of 4 bases from V and 5 bases from J, the junction contained 10 bases not matched to a gene. Germline-derived CDR1 and CDR2 are SEHNR and FQNEAQ (reference sequence).

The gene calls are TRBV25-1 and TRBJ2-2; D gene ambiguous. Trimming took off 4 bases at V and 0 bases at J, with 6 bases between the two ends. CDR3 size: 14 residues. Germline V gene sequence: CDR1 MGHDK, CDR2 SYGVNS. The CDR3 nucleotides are TGTGCCAGCAGTGCTCTCGCGAACACCGGGGAGCTGTTTTTT. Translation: CASSALANTGELFF.

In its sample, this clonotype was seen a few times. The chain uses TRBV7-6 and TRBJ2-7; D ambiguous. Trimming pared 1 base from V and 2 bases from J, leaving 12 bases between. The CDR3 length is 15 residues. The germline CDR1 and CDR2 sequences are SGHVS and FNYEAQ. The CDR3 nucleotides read TGTGCCAGCAGCTTAGGCTTCTCTGGGCCCTACGAGCAGTACTTC. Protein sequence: CASSLGFSGPYEQYF.

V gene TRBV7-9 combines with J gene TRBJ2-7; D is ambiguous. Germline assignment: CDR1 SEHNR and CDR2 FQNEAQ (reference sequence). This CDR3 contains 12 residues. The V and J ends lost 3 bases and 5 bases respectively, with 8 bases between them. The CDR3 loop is CASSFLRHEQYF. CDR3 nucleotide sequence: TGTGCCAGCAGCTTCCTCCGACACGAGCAGTACTTC.

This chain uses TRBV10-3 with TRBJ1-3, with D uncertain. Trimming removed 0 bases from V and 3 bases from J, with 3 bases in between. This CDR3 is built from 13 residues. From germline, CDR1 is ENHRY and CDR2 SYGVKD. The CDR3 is CAISESSGNTIYF. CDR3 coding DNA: TGTGCCATCAGTGAGTCGAGTGGAAACACCATATATTTT.